This T cell receptor beta chain was profiled in a study of T cells in Graves' hyperthyroidism and ophthalmopathy. Overall study results and limits: Progression to ophthalmopathy was predicted a median of 6.5 months early.

What was amplified from RNA transcripts were TCR beta CDR3 regions. The HTBI primer set served for first-round RT-PCR of the TCR CDR3. MiXCR, applied by TCRdb to the multiplex PCR reads, yields one record per CDR3 protein. The sample comprises 600,000 to 750,000 distinct CDR3 sequences, approximately 15% of which are singletons, and around a sixth rests with the top ten. CDR1 and CDR2 from the germline V gene are SGHTA and FQGNSA. This CDR3 has 13 residues. V shed 3 bases and J 5 bases; nucleotides not matched to a gene: 2. Orbital computed tomography and thyroid ultrasound, together with serum TRAb and thyroxine and clinical symptoms, were used for diagnoses. This clonotype was counted at least ten times. The antigen is not known.

The sample consisted of blood. The chain joins TRBV7-2 to TRBJ1-1; 8 bases are a match to TRBD1. The source is a man aged 50 to 59 with Graves' hyperthyroidism. CDR3 region: CASSLGQVTEAFF. The CDR3 DNA reads as TGTGCCAGCAGCTTGGGACAGGTAACTGAAGCTTTCTTT.